The 13 T cell receptor beta chains given below trace back to one sample, sequenced in a study of blood T cell repertoires in COVID-19. Clones were sequenced by immunoSEQ multiplex PCR, and TCRdb holds only the in-frame ones, with some missing. The repertoire holds tens of thousands of clones, with 93% as singletons. Sequencing input: peripheral blood. The receptors originated from a human donor in a cohort sampled during active COVID-19.

This clone was picked up one time. The chain couples TRBV4-2 to TRBJ2-1, with D perhaps TRBD2 (6 bases). There are 14 residues in the CDR3. Trimming took 2 bases from V and 6 from J, leaving 11 bases between them. Germline CDR1 and CDR2: LGHNA and YNFKEQ. CDR3 DNA: TGTGCCAGCAGCCAACCCCGGGACTCCAATGAGCAGTTCTTC. Amino acid sequence: CASSQPRDSNEQFF.

The V and J genes are TRBV13 and TRBJ2-3; TRBD2 agrees at 9 bases. Looked up from germline, CDR1 is PRHDT and CDR2 is FYEKMQ (reference sequence). The V and J ends lost 5 bases and 2 bases, in that order; junction bases with no gene match: 11. The CDR3 is made up of 17 amino acids. The CDR3 DNA reads as TGTGCCAGCAGCGTAACGATAGCGGGAGTGGACACAGATACGCAGTATTTT. It translates to CASSVTIAGVDTDTQYF.

The CDR3 region is CASSPRRQVENSPLHF. CDR3 DNA: TGTGCCAGTAGTCCCAGAAGACAGGTCGAAAATTCACCCCTCCACTTT. The V gene is TRBV19, the J gene TRBJ1-6; D perhaps matches TRBD1 (6 bases). Trimming removed 5 bases at V and 7 bases at J, with 18 bases between. The CDR3 is made up of 16 amino acids. CDR1 is LNHDA, CDR2 SQIVND, per germline (reference sequence).

J is TRBJ1-2 and V is TRBV12-3 or TRBV12-4, with TRBD1 as a possible D gene (5 bases). V shed 4 bases and J shed 7 bases, with 13 bases lying between them. The CDR3 contains 13 residues. As DNA, the CDR3 is TGTGCCAGCAGTTACCTTGGGGCTGGTGGCTACACCTTC. It specifies CASSYLGAGGYTF.

The chain joins TRBV18 to TRBJ1-1, with D possibly TRBD1 on 5 matching bases. Trimming took 5 bases from V and 1 from J, leaving 8 bases between them. The CDR3 contains 13 residues. Germline CDR1 reads KGHSH; CDR2 reads LQKENI. CDR3 coding DNA: TGTGCCAGCTCATGGAGGGGGAACACTGAAGCTTTCTTT. This gives the protein CASSWRGNTEAFF. Using reference TRBV18 and TRBJ1-1 for the parts outside the CDR3, the full variable domain is NAGVMQNPRHLVRRRGQEARLRCSPMKGHSHVYWYRQLPEEGLKFMVYLQKENIIDESGMPKERFSAEFPKEGPSILRIQQVVRGDSAAYFCASSWRGNTEAFFGQGTRLTVV.

The V call is TRBV7-9, the J call TRBJ1-6, with 8 positions matching TRBD1. The CDR3 has 17 residues. Germline CDR1 SEHNR, CDR2 FQNEAQ (reference sequence). Trimming removed 6 bases from V and 6 bases from J; junction bases left unmatched: 13. CDR3 bases: TGTGCCAGCAGTCCAGTTCAGGGACAGGCTCCTAATTCACCCCTCCACTTT. Protein: CASSPVQGQAPNSPLHF.

This clone appeared a single time. This chain connects TRBV29-1 to TRBJ1-1; the D gene is possibly TRBD1 (5 bases). Germline lookup yields CDR1 SQVTM and CDR2 ANQGSEA. The CDR3 loop spans 13 amino acids. The V end was cut by 3 bases, the J end by 3 bases, with 11 bases between. The CDR3 here is CSVEWGRDTEAFF. The CDR3, as DNA: TGCAGCGTTGAGTGGGGCCGGGACACTGAAGCTTTCTTT.

This clone was observed once. The chain has TRBV11-2 and TRBJ2-5; the D is unclear. The V gene lost 0 bases and the J gene lost 2 bases, with 10 bases spanning the gap. Per the germline V gene, CDR1 is SGHAT and CDR2 is FQNNGV. The CDR3 length is 15 residues. CDR3 sequence: CASSLDIQDQETQYF. CDR3 DNA: TGTGCCAGCAGCTTAGATATCCAGGATCAAGAGACCCAGTACTTC.

The V gene is TRBV28, the J gene TRBJ2-5, with D perhaps matching TRBD2 (5 bases). Germline CDR1 MDHEN, CDR2 SYDVKM. Trimming shortened V by 7 bases and J by 5 bases, and 20 bases separated the two germline ends. The CDR3 sequence is 15 residues long. This CDR3 is CASTLPGWRRETQYF. The CDR3 nucleotides read TGTGCCAGCACCCTCCCTGGGTGGAGGCGGGAGACCCAGTACTTC. Full variable domain (rest looked up from reference TRBV28 and TRBJ2-5): DVKVTQSSRYLVKRTGEKVFLECVQDMDHENMFWYRQDPGLGLRLIYFSYDVKMKEKGDIPEGYSVSREKKERFSLILESASTNQTSMYLCASTLPGWRRETQYFGPGTRLLVL.

V gene TRBV2 combines with J gene TRBJ1-2; TRBD1 might be the D (5 bases). Germline V gene sequence: CDR1 SNHLY, CDR2 FYNNEI. Trimming stripped 2 bases from V and 0 bases from J, with 19 bases between. The CDR3 covers 18 residues. DNA of the CDR3: TGTGCCAGCAGTGAAAAAAAGCTTACGGCGACAGCTAACTATGGCTACACCTTC. Its translation is CASSEKKLTATANYGYTF.

This chain links TRBV5-5 with TRBJ1-1; TRBD1 might be the D (6 bases). Between the trimmed V and J ends, which lost 2 bases and 3 bases, there was a span of 14 bases. From germline, CDR1 is SGHKS and CDR2 YYEKEE (reference sequence). The CDR3 consists of 15 residues. This CDR3 is CASSFTRTGYTEAFF. The DNA of the CDR3 is TGTGCCAGCAGCTTTACCCGAACAGGGTACACTGAAGCTTTCTTT.

The chain links TRBV5-4 to TRBJ2-7; 8 bases line up with TRBD1. The CDR3 totals 15 residues. Per the germline V gene, CDR1 is SGHNT and CDR2 is YYREEE (reference sequence). Losses at the gene ends were 0 bases for V and 4 bases for J; bases not matched to a gene: 6. The CDR3 region is CASSLAGTGSYEQYF. As DNA, the CDR3 is TGTGCCAGCAGCTTGGCCGGGACAGGATCTTACGAGCAGTACTTC.

This chain joins TRBV5-1 and TRBJ2-7, with 7 bases matching TRBD2. This CDR3 spans 14 amino acids. With V trimmed by 0 bases and J by 6 bases, 6 bases remained unmatched. Germline values: CDR1 SGHRS, CDR2 YFSETQ. The CDR3 region has the DNA TGCGCCAGCAGCTTGGGGGACTACACGGGCGAGCAGTACTTC. Its translation is CASSLGDYTGEQYF.